Listed here are 14 T cell receptor beta chains from one sample, sequenced in a study of T cell repertoires in cytomegalovirus infection. TCRdb processed the reads anew with MiXCR; each CDR3 protein has one entry. The sample has about 770,000 distinct CDR3 sequences; 25% to 35% are singletons. Their antigens remain unidentified. The sample consisted of cultured CD8+ T cells from PBMCs, taken from culture after CMV antigen stimulation. These receptors came from a human donor in good health (CMV status not recorded). Some clones in this sample may be carry-over from other donors' samples.

To note about this clonotype: One end of the junction is discordant with germline, which a read error may explain. CDR3 DNA sequence: TGTGCCAGCAGCCAAGAAAACAGCAACTATGGCTACACCTTC. Protein sequence: CASSQENSNYGYTF. V usage is TRBV4-1 and J usage is TRBJ1-2, with no clear D. CDR1 is MGHRA, CDR2 YSYEKL, per germline. The CDR3 has 14 residues.

V usage is TRBV9 and J usage is TRBJ2-4; 8 positions agree with TRBD1. With V trimmed by 0 bases and J by 4 bases, 3 bases remained unmatched. Germline CDR1 reads SGDLS; CDR2 reads YYNGEE. The CDR3 consists of 15 residues. The CDR3 sequence is CASSVDRDRKNIQYF. The CDR3 coding sequence is TGTGCCAGCAGCGTAGATAGGGACAGGAAAAACATTCAGTACTTC.

The rearrangement links TRBV20-1 to TRBJ1-3; D ambiguous. This CDR3 is 11 amino acids long. Germline V CDR1 and CDR2: DFQATT, SNEGSKA (reference sequence). The ends were cut back, 5 bases at V and 2 bases at J, with 4 bases in the middle. The CDR3 is CSAPAGNTIYF. In DNA form, the CDR3 reads TGCAGTGCTCCCGCTGGAAACACCATATATTTT.

V and J are TRBV6-1 and TRBJ1-4; no clear D. V was trimmed by 5 bases and J by 5 bases, leaving 9 bases between them. Germline lookup yields CDR1 MNHNS and CDR2 SASEGT. The CDR3 spans 13 residues. The CDR3 coding sequence is TGTGCCAGCAGTCGGGAATCAAATGAAAAACTGTTTTTT. It specifies CASSRESNEKLFF.

This clonotype has just a few counts. The J gene is TRBJ2-2, the V gene TRBV4-2; 7 nucleotides match TRBD1. Losses at the gene ends were 4 bases for V and 9 bases for J; bases not matched to a gene: 11. Per germline, CDR1 LGHNA and CDR2 YNFKEQ. The CDR3 length is 15 residues. This CDR3 reads CASSPKLQGRRELFF. The CDR3 DNA reads TGTGCCAGCAGCCCTAAACTACAGGGGCGCCGGGAGCTGTTTTTT.

Concerning this clonotype: One base away lies a much larger clone, so this may be a sequencing read error. The chain recombines TRBV7-3 with TRBJ2-2, with D perhaps being TRBD1 or TRBD2 (6 bases each). Trimming shortened V by 3 bases and J by 6 bases, and 11 bases separated the two germline ends. Germline V gene sequence: CDR1 SGHTA, CDR2 FQGTGA. This CDR3 is 14 amino acids long. The CDR3 DNA follows: TGTGCCAGCAGCTTGGAGGGGGATGCCGGGGAGCTGTTTTTT. Translated, it gives CASSLEGDAGELFF.

The chain links TRBV20-1 to TRBJ2-1, with no clear D. The length of the CDR3 is 12 residues. CDR1 is DFQATT and CDR2 is SNEGSKA in the germline V gene (reference sequence). V lost 0 bases and J 9 bases, leaving 9 bases between the germline ends. CDR3 sequence reads: CSARDVGIEQFF. The CDR3 coding sequence is TGCAGTGCTAGAGATGTAGGGATTGAGCAGTTCTTC.

Ten or more counts support this clonotype. At one end, the junction sequence differs from germline, possibly due to a read error. V gene TRBV4-1 combines with J gene TRBJ2-7, with TRBD1 matching 12 bases. This CDR3 region has 14 residues. Per the germline V gene, CDR1 is MGHRA and CDR2 is YSYEKL. This CDR3 is CASSQGQGAYEQYF. The CDR3 bases are TGTGCCAGCAGTCAGGGACAGGGGGCTTACGAGCAGTACTTC.

This clonotype was detected a few times. This chain joins TRBV7-9 and TRBJ1-1; the D gene is possibly TRBD1 (5 bases). The CDR3 runs to 15 residues. CDR1 and CDR2 (germline): SEHNR, FQNEAQ (reference sequence). V shed 3 bases and J shed 1 base, with 12 bases lying between them. CDR3 coding DNA: TGTGCCAGCAGCTTTTTAGAGGGGTCGAACACTGAAGCTTTCTTT. Translating gives CASSFLEGSNTEAFF.

This clonotype showed up just a few times. The CDR3, as DNA: TGTGCCAGTCCTCGGGCTGTGAACACCGGGGAGCTGTTTTTT. This codes for CASPRAVNTGELFF. V and J are TRBV14 and TRBJ2-2; no clear D gene. The V end lost 9 bases, the J end lost 1 base, and 12 bases lay between the germline ends. Per the germline V gene, CDR1 is SGHDN and CDR2 is FVKESK. This CDR3 has 14 amino acids. Full variable domain (missing parts from reference TRBV14 and TRBJ2-2): EAGVTQFPSHSVIEKGQTVTLRCDPISGHDNLYWYRRVMGKEIKFLLHFVKESKQDESGMPNNRFLAERTGGTYSTLKVQPAELEDSGVYFCASPRAVNTGELFFGEGSRLTVL.

The V gene is TRBV15, the J gene TRBJ1-4; D ambiguous. The CDR3 totals 11 residues. Trimming took off 10 bases at V and 8 bases at J, with 11 bases between the two ends. CDR1 and CDR2 (germline): LNHNV, YYDKDF (reference sequence). The CDR3 DNA sequence: TGTGCCAGGTCCCCCGGGGAAAAACTGTTTTTT. Translating it yields CARSPGEKLFF.

This clonotype was seen a few times. The genes are TRBV7-9 and TRBJ2-1; D unclear. This CDR3 region has 15 residues. V lost 5 bases and J lost 0, with 11 bases in between. Germline V lookup: CDR1 SEHNR, CDR2 FQNEAQ (reference sequence). CDR3 nucleotide sequence: TGTGCCAGCAGCCCCGAGGCATTCTCCTACAATGAGCAGTTCTTC. It yields the protein CASSPEAFSYNEQFF.

This chain links TRBV19 with TRBJ2-7; 9 bases agree with TRBD1. Germline V lookup: CDR1 LNHDA, CDR2 SQIVND (reference sequence). V shed 5 bases and J 1 base; nucleotides not matched to a gene: 12. The CDR3 is 17 amino acids. The CDR3 sequence is CASSPHHRGLGSYEQYV. DNA for the CDR3: TGTGCCAGTAGTCCACACCACAGGGGGCTCGGTTCCTACGAGCAGTACGTC.

This clonotype was observed a few times. This chain links TRBV27 with TRBJ1-4, with 8 bases lining up with TRBD1. From germline, CDR1 is MNHEY and CDR2 SMNVEV (reference sequence). V was clipped by 2 bases and J by 3 bases; unmatched bases: 11. This CDR3 has 18 residues. CDR3 in DNA: TGTGCCAGCAGTTTAGTAGGGCCAGGGGGCGTCGCTAATGAAAAACTGTTTTTT. It specifies CASSLVGPGGVANEKLFF.